Detailed here is one T cell receptor beta chain. Sequencing was performed with immunoSEQ multiplex PCR; in TCRdb, only in-frame clones are kept and a portion is missing. The data contain roughly 130,000 clones, roughly 86% of them seen just once; the ten biggest clones take up 3% to 4.5%. Germline values: CDR1 KGHSH, CDR2 LQKENI. The CDR3 covers 15 residues. V gave up 3 bases and J gave up 2 bases, with 13 bases separating them. These data are taken from a study of blood T cell repertoires in COVID-19. Study background: The United States, Italy and Spain were the sources of the acute and convalescent COVID-19 samples.

This sequence was found in an older woman with acute or convalescent COVID-19. Sequencing was carried out using peripheral blood. The rearrangement links TRBV18 to TRBJ1-1; D is unresolved. The CDR3 is CASSPSRGVNTEAFF. In nucleotides, the CDR3 is TGTGCCAGCTCACCTAGCCGCGGGGTAAACACTGAAGCTTTCTTT. The full variable domain, in which reference TRBV18 and TRBJ1-1 provide the parts outside the CDR3, is NAGVMQNPRHLVRRRGQEARLRCSPMKGHSHVYWYRQLPEEGLKFMVYLQKENIIDESGMPKERFSAEFPKEGPSILRIQQVVRGDSAAYFCASSPSRGVNTEAFFGQGTRLTVV.